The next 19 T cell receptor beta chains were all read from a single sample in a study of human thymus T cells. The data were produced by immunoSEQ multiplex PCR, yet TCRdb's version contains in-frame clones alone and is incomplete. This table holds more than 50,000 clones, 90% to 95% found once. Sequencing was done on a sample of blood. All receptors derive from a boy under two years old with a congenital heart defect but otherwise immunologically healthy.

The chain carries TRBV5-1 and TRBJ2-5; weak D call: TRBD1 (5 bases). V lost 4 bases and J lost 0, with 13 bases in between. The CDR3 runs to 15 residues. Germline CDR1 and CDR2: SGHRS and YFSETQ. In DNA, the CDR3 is TGCGCCAGCAGCCGCATGGGGCCGTACCAAGAGACCCAGTACTTC. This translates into CASSRMGPYQETQYF.

CDR3 nucleotide sequence: TGCGCCAGCAGCCAAGATGGGAGCACAGATACGCAGTATTTT. This encodes CASSQDGSTDTQYF. The V gene is TRBV4-3, the J gene TRBJ2-3; D not certain. This CDR3 is built from 14 residues. V was cut by 0 bases and J by 0 bases, with 4 bases left in between. CDR1 and CDR2 from the germline V gene are LGHNA and YSLEER.

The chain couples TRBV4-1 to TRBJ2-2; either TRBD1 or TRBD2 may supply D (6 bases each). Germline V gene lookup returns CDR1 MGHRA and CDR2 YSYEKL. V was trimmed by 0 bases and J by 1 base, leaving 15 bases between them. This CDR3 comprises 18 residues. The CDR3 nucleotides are TGCGCCAGCAGCCAAGATCTAGGGGGAGGCTGGAACACCGGGGAGCTGTTTTTT. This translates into CASSQDLGGGWNTGELFF.

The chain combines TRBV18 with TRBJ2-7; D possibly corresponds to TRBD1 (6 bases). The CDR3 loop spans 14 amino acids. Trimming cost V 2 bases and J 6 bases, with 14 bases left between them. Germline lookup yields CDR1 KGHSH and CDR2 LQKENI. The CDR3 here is CASSPSVPGAEQYF. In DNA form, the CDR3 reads TGTGCCAGCTCACCATCGGTGCCAGGGGCCGAGCAGTACTTC.

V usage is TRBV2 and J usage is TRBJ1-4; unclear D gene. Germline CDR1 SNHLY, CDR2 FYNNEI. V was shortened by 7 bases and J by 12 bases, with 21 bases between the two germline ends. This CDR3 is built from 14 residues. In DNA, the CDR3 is TGTGCCAGCAAGGTCGGACTGTCGGCCGGGGAACTGTTTTTT. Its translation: CASKVGLSAGELFF.

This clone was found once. CDR3 nucleotides: TGTGCCAGCACCTCGTGGGGTGGAACTGAAGCTTTCTTT. This gives the protein CASTSWGGTEAFF. This sequence joins TRBV5-6 and TRBJ1-1; D not resolved. The CDR3 has 13 residues. CDR1 is SGHDT and CDR2 is YYEEEE in the germline V gene. Trimming stripped 6 bases from V and 5 bases from J, with 14 bases between. Full variable domain (remainder filled in from reference TRBV5-6 and TRBJ1-1): DAGVTQSPTHLIKTRGQQVTLRCSPKSGHDTVSWYQQALGQGPQFIFQYYEEEERQRGNFPDRFSGHQFPNYSSELNVNALLLGDSALYLCASTSWGGTEAFFGQGTRLTVV.

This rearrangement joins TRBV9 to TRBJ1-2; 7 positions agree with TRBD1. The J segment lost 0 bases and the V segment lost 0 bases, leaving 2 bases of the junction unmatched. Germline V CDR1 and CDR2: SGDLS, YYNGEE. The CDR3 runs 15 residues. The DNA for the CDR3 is TGTGCCAGCAGCGTAGCCACAGGGGCTAACTATGGCTACACCTTC. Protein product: CASSVATGANYGYTF.

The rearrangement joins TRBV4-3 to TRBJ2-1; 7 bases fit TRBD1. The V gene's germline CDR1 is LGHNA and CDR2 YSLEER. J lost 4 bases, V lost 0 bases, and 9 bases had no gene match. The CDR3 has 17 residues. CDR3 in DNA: TGCGCCAGCAGCCAAGATACTCCGGGACAGACGTACAATGAGCAGTTCTTC. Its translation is CASSQDTPGQTYNEQFF.

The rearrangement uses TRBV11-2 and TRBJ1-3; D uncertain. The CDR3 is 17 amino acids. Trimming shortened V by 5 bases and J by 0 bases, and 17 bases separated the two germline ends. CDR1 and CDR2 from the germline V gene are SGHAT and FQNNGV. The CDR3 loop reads CASSHPNRTFSGNTIYF. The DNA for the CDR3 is TGTGCCAGCAGCCACCCGAATCGCACATTCTCTGGAAACACCATATATTTT. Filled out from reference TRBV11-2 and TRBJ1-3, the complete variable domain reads EAGVAQSPRYKIIEKRQSVAFWCNPISGHATLYWYQQILGQGPKLLIQFQNNGVVDDSQLPKDRFSAERLKGVDSTLKIQPAKLEDSAVYLCASSHPNRTFSGNTIYFGEGSWLTVV.

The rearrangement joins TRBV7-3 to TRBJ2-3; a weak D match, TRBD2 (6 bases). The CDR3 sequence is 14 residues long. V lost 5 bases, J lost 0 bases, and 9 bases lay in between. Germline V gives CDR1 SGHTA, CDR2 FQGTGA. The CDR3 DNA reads TGTGCCAGCAGCCCGCGGGGCAGCACAGATACGCAGTATTTT. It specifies CASSPRGSTDTQYF.

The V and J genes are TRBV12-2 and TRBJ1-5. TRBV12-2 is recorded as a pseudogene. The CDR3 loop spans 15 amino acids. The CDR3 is CASRLIPSSNQPQHF. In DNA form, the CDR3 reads TGTGCAAGTCGCTTGATTCCAAGTAGCAATCAGCCCCAGCATTTT.

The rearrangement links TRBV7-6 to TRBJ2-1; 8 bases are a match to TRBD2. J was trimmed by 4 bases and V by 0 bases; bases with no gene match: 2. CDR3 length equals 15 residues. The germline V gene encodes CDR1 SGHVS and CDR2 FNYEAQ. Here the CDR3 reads CASSLALAGYNEQFF. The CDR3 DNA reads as TGTGCCAGCAGCTTAGCGTTAGCGGGATACAATGAGCAGTTCTTC.

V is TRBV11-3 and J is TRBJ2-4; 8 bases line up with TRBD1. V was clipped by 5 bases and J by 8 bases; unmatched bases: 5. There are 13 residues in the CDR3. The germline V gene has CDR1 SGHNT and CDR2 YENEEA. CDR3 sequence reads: CASSLDRDDIQYF. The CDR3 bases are TGTGCCAGCAGCCTGGACAGGGACGACATTCAGTACTTC.

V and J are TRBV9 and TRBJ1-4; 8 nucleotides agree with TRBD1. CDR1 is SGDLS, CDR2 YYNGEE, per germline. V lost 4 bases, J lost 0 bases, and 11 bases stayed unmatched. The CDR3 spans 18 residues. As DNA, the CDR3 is TGTGCCAGCAGCCGACATTACGGGACAGGATCAACTAATGAAAAACTGTTTTTT. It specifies CASSRHYGTGSTNEKLFF.

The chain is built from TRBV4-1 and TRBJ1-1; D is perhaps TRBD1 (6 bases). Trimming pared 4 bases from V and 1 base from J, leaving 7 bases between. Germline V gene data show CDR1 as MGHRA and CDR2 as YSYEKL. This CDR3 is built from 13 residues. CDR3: CASSPRGNTEAFF. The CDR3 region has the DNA TGCGCCAGCAGCCCCAGGGGGAACACTGAAGCTTTCTTT.

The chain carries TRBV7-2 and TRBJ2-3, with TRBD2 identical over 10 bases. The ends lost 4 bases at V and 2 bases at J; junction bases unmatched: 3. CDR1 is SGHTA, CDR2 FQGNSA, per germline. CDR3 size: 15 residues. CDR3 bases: TGTGCCAGCAGCTCACTAGCGGGAAACACAGATACGCAGTATTTT. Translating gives CASSSLAGNTDTQYF.

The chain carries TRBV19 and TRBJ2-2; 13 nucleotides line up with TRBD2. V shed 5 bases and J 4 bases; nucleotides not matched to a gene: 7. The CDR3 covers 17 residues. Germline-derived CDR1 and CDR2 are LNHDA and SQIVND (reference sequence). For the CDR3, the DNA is TGTGCCAGTAGTGGACGGGGACTAGCGGGGTCCACCGGGGAGCTGTTTTTT. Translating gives CASSGRGLAGSTGELFF. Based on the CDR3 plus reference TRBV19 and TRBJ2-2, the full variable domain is DGGITQSPKYLFRKEGQNVTLSCEQNLNHDAMYWYRQDPGQGLRLIYYSQIVNDFQKGDIAEGYSVSREKKESFPLTVTSAQKNPTAFYLCASSGRGLAGSTGELFFGEGSRLTVL.

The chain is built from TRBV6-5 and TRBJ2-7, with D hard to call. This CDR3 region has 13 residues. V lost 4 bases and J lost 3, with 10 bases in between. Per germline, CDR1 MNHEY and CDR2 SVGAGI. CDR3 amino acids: CASSFSVGYEQYF. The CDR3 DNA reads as TGTGCCAGCAGTTTTTCCGTAGGCTACGAGCAGTACTTC.

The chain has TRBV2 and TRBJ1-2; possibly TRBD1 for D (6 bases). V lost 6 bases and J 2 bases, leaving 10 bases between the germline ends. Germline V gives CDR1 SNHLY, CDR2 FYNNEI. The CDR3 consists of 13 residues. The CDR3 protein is CASSSGGNYGYTF. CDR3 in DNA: TGTGCCAGCAGCTCGGGGGGCAACTATGGCTACACCTTC.